These 2 T cell receptor beta chains were sequenced from one sample in a study of blood T cells in healthy people across ages. Next came a second PCR, run for roughly 7 to 12 cycles, which used a sample-barcoded 5' primer along with a J-beta primer mix. TCRdb analysed the 5' RACE reads with MiXCR anew, one entry per CDR3 protein. The sample consists of 1.8 million or so distinct CDR3 sequences, about 39% of them appearing once. The specimen sequenced was blood. These receptors all come from a human donor in good health.

The chain carries TRBV12-3 or TRBV12-4 and TRBJ1-2; the D gene is possibly TRBD1 (5 bases). V dropped 4 bases and J dropped 0 bases, with 9 bases sitting between them. CDR3 length: 14 residues. CDR3 amino acids: CASSYRSTNYGYTF. In DNA, the CDR3 is TGTGCCAGCAGTTACAGGAGTACTAACTATGGCTACACCTTC.

The gene calls are TRBV5-1 and TRBJ2-7; TRBD1 matches at 8 bases. The CDR3 extends over 15 amino acids. CDR1 is SGHRS, CDR2 YFSETQ, per germline. With 4 bases clipped from V and 3 bases from J, the junction kept 9 bases outside the gene matches. The CDR3 DNA sequence: TGCGCCAGCAGCGTAAGGACAGGGCTCCTCTACGAGCAGTACTTC. This gives the protein CASSVRTGLLYEQYF.